The 22 T cell receptor beta chains given below trace back to one sample, sequenced in a study of blood T cells in healthy people across ages. With a J-beta primer mix and a sample-barcoded 5' primer, a second PCR ran roughly 6 to 11 cycles. TCRdb re-derived calls from the 5' RACE reads in MiXCR, one entry per CDR3 protein. The sample records 1.2 million to 1.5 million distinct CDR3 sequences, 55% to 75% being singletons. Sequenced input: blood. These receptors came from a man between 18 and 35 years old in good health.

In this sample, this clonotype turned up once. The chain recombines TRBV2 with TRBJ2-7; 12 positions match TRBD1. The V gene's germline CDR1 is SNHLY and CDR2 FYNNEI. J gave up 7 bases and V 3 bases, and 4 bases lay outside the gene matches. The CDR3 is 14 amino acids. The CDR3 DNA reads as TGTGCCAGCAGTGAGGGACAGGGGGCGCAGGAGCAGTACTTC. This gives the protein CASSEGQGAQEQYF.

This clonotype was counted a few times. The chain couples TRBV20-1 to TRBJ2-4; possible D gene TRBD2, 6 bases. This CDR3 region has 13 residues. The V gene's germline CDR1 is DFQATT and CDR2 SNEGSKA (reference sequence). Trimming stripped 3 bases from V and 6 bases from J, with 12 bases between. CDR3 sequence: CSASLGGTNIQYF. The CDR3 DNA reads as TGCAGTGCTAGTTTGGGGGGTACAAACATTCAGTACTTC.

The chain links TRBV10-3 to TRBJ2-7, with D possibly TRBD1 on 6 matching bases. This CDR3 comprises 15 residues. Germline CDR1 reads ENHRY; CDR2 reads SYGVKD. V was pared by 6 bases and J by 3 bases, with 18 bases between. CDR3 region: CAIRDPGHSYYEQYF. CDR3 DNA: TGTGCCATCAGGGATCCGGGACATAGTTACTACGAGCAGTACTTC.

The chain recombines TRBV20-1 with TRBJ2-5; TRBD1 matches 10 bases. The J call may not be correct, given that the DNA end is closer to TRBJ2-7. CDR1 and CDR2 (germline): DFQATT, SNEGSKA (reference sequence). This CDR3 has 15 amino acids. The CDR3 spells CSARSRTGGIHEQYF. The CDR3 DNA is TGCAGTGCTAGGTCGAGGACAGGGGGGATCCACGAGCAGTACTTC.

J is TRBJ1-4 and V is TRBV7-9; weak D call: TRBD1 (6 bases). The CDR3 totals 16 residues. CDR1 is SEHNR, CDR2 FQNEAQ, per germline (reference sequence). Trimming took 1 base from V and 2 from J, leaving 11 bases between them. CDR3 sequence (DNA): TGTGCCAGCAGCTTAGGCGGGGGCAGGACTAATGAAAAACTGTTTTTT. Translated, it gives CASSLGGGRTNEKLFF.

The chain links TRBV11-2 to TRBJ2-1; D perhaps matches TRBD2 (5 bases). The ends were cut back, 5 bases at V and 9 bases at J, with 11 bases in the middle. The CDR3 totals 12 residues. Per the germline V gene, CDR1 is SGHAT and CDR2 is FQNNGV. Here the CDR3 DNA reads TGTGCCAGCAGCCTACGGACTGTTGAGCAGTTCTTC. Protein sequence: CASSLRTVEQFF.

This clonotype was observed a few times. V gene TRBV4-3 combines with J gene TRBJ2-5, with a tentative D call TRBD2 (7 bases). This CDR3 is built from 15 residues. Looked up from germline, CDR1 is LGHNA and CDR2 is YSLEER. Trimming took 3 bases from V and 3 from J, leaving 14 bases between them. The CDR3 DNA reads TGCGCCAGCAGCCAGGGGGGGCACTTAGAAGAGACCCAGTACTTC. This codes for CASSQGGHLEETQYF.

This rearrangement joins TRBV27 to TRBJ1-6, with 8 bases fitting TRBD1. V lost 1 base and J lost 5; bases outside the gene matches: 7. CDR3 length equals 17 residues. In germline, CDR1 is MNHEY, CDR2 SMNVEV (reference sequence). The CDR3 DNA follows: TGTGCCAGCAGTTTATTTATACAGGGGGGACATAATTCACCCCTCCACTTT. Amino acid sequence: CASSLFIQGGHNSPLHF.

J is TRBJ2-3 and V is TRBV20-1; TRBD2 aligns across 9 bases. J gave up 3 bases and V 3 bases, and 7 bases lay outside the gene matches. CDR1 DFQATT and CDR2 SNEGSKA come from the germline V gene (reference sequence). The CDR3 covers 15 residues. The CDR3 DNA follows: TGCAGTGCTAGGCGGGGGGGCCTTCGTACAGATACGCAGTATTTT. Its translation: CSARRGGLRTDTQYF.

The gene calls are TRBV7-2 and TRBJ2-5; 9 positions match TRBD2. Germline CDR1 reads SGHTA; CDR2 reads FQGNSA. The ends lost 2 bases at V and 2 bases at J; junction bases unmatched: 6. The length of the CDR3 is 16 residues. The CDR3 DNA is TGTGCCAGCAGCTTACTGAGCGGGGGGTCACAAGAGACCCAGTACTTC. Protein: CASSLLSGGSQETQYF.

This chain's CDR3 is CASSLSSGPSGANVLTF. The DNA for the CDR3 is TGCGCCAGCAGCTTGTCATCAGGTCCCTCTGGGGCCAACGTCCTGACTTTC. The chain recombines TRBV5-1 with TRBJ2-6, with D unclear. Looked up from germline, CDR1 is SGHRS and CDR2 is YFSETQ. V lost 1 base, J lost 0 bases, and 11 bases lay in between. This CDR3 spans 17 amino acids.

The sample holds one count of this clonotype. The gene calls are TRBV14 and TRBJ2-7; the D is unclear. The germline V and J ends were trimmed by 7 bases and 6 bases, with 10 bases remaining between them. CDR3 size: 11 residues. Germline lookup yields CDR1 SGHDN and CDR2 FVKESK. CDR3 in DNA: TGTGCCAGCAACCCTTTGGGCGAGCAGTACTTC. Protein product: CASNPLGEQYF.

The chain links TRBV18 to TRBJ2-7; TRBD1 is a possible D gene (6 bases). V was cut by 0 bases and J by 10 bases, with 19 bases left in between. This CDR3 is built from 15 residues. Germline V gene sequence: CDR1 KGHSH, CDR2 LQKENI. The CDR3 here is CASSPPWLPGDTQYF. CDR3 nucleotide sequence: TGTGCCAGCTCACCACCCTGGCTCCCTGGGGACACTCAGTACTTC.

V gene TRBV5-5 combines with J gene TRBJ1-2, with 7 bases identical to TRBD1. Per germline, CDR1 SGHKS and CDR2 YYEKEE (reference sequence). J lost 8 bases, V lost 4 bases, and 8 bases had no gene match. This CDR3 comprises 13 residues. The CDR3 spells CASSGGTEEGYTF. The DNA for the CDR3 is TGTGCCAGCAGCGGGGGGACAGAAGAAGGCTACACCTTC.

This clonotype has a count of ten or more. The V gene is TRBV12-3 or TRBV12-4, the J gene TRBJ2-1, with 8 bases fitting TRBD2. This CDR3 is built from 15 residues. With 1 base clipped from V and 7 bases from J, the junction kept 6 bases outside the gene matches. The CDR3 nucleotides read TGTGCCAGCAGTTTAGTAGCGGGGTTTCGAAATGAGCAGTTCTTC. Protein product: CASSLVAGFRNEQFF.

The rearrangement joins TRBV7-9 to TRBJ2-5, with D maybe TRBD1 (6 bases). Looked up from germline, CDR1 is SEHNR and CDR2 is FQNEAQ (reference sequence). The CDR3 is 14 residues long. Deletions cut 8 bases from V and 4 bases from J, with 17 bases between. The CDR3 sequence: CASFPTGSGETQYF. The CDR3, as DNA: TGTGCCAGCTTCCCGACAGGCTCGGGAGAGACCCAGTACTTC. Complete variable domain (other parts from reference TRBV7-9 and TRBJ2-5): DTGVSQNPRHKITKRGQNVTFRCDPISEHNRLYWYRQTLGQGPEFLTYFQNEAQLEKSRLLSDRFSAERPKGSFSTLEIQRTEQGDSAMYLCASFPTGSGETQYFGPGTRLLVL.

The J gene is TRBJ2-7, the V gene TRBV5-6; 10 bases are a match to TRBD1. Germline V CDR1 and CDR2: SGHDT, YYEEEE. The CDR3 runs to 14 residues. V shed 5 bases and J 5 bases; nucleotides not matched to a gene: 7. CDR3 coding DNA: TGTGCCAGCAGTCCGGGACAGGGGTTCCACGAGCAGTACTTC. Amino acid sequence: CASSPGQGFHEQYF.

The V gene is TRBV10-2, the J gene TRBJ1-1; D ambiguous. Trimming removed 6 bases from V and 3 bases from J, with 8 bases in between. The germline CDR1 and CDR2 sequences are WSHSY and SAAADI. There are 12 residues in the CDR3. The CDR3 bases are TGCGCCAGCAGACACTCGGACACTGAAGCTTTCTTT. Protein product: CASRHSDTEAFF.

The V gene is TRBV20-1, the J gene TRBJ2-2; D not resolved. V was pared by 5 bases and J by 8 bases, with 18 bases between. Per the germline V gene, CDR1 is DFQATT and CDR2 is SNEGSKA (reference sequence). The CDR3 length is 14 residues. CDR3 residues: CSALGSVTGGELFF. CDR3 nucleotide sequence: TGCAGTGCTTTAGGGTCCGTTACCGGGGGGGAGCTGTTTTTT.

This clonotype was seen just once. The chain carries TRBV5-1 and TRBJ2-7, with TRBD1 identical over 8 bases. The germline gives CDR1 SGHRS, CDR2 YFSETQ. V shed 3 bases and J 0 bases; nucleotides not matched to a gene: 8. This CDR3 has 16 residues. The DNA of the CDR3 is TGCGCCAGCAGCTGGGGGACAGGTACGAGCTCCTACGAGCAGTACTTC. Protein sequence: CASSWGTGTSSYEQYF. The whole variable domain, filled in from reference TRBV5-1 and TRBJ2-7, reads KAGVTQTPRYLIKTRGQQVTLSCSPISGHRSVSWYQQTPGQGLQFLFEYFSETQRNKGNFPGRFSGRQFSNSRSEMNVSTLELGDSALYLCASSWGTGTSSYEQYFGPGTRLTVT.

The chain combines TRBV21-1 with TRBJ2-4; the D call in the table, TRBD1, was not verified against the DNA. The J call is doubtful: the DNA matches TRBJ2-7 better. TRBV21-1 is termed a pseudogene. The CDR3 is 15 amino acids. CDR3 in DNA: TGTGCCAGCAGCAAATCCAGCGGACAGAGATACGAGCAGTACTTC. Translated: CASSKSSGQRYEQYF.

This chain uses TRBV4-1 with TRBJ2-3, with D perhaps TRBD1 or TRBD2 (5 bases each). Trimming left V 1 base short and J 6 bases short, with 11 bases between. Germline V gene sequence: CDR1 MGHRA, CDR2 YSYEKL. CDR3 length: 14 residues. The CDR3 sequence is CASSQVDWGDTQYF. CDR3 bases: TGCGCCAGCAGCCAAGTCGACTGGGGGGATACGCAGTATTTT.